Listed here are 25 T cell receptor beta chains from one sample, sequenced in a study of shared clonotypes between healthy human individuals. The protocol was immunoSEQ multiplex PCR, while the TCRdb copy is restricted to in-frame clones and leaves out a portion. Among about 680,000 clones listed, 73% were seen once. The sample consisted of memory CD4+ T cells sorted from blood. Subset: CD45RA-negative fraction. The receptors were sampled from a woman aged 25 to 39 in good health.

DNA for the CDR3: TGTGCCACCAGTCAGAATAGAGCAACTAATGAAAAACTGTTTTTT. It codes for CATSQNRATNEKLFF. The rearrangement links TRBV15 to TRBJ1-4; no firm D call. The V and J ends lost 6 bases and 0 bases respectively, with 11 bases between them. Germline lookup yields CDR1 LNHNV and CDR2 YYDKDF (reference sequence). The CDR3 is 15 amino acids.

This sequence joins TRBV28 and TRBJ1-2, with 9 bases identical to TRBD1. After removal of 4 bases from V and 2 bases from J, the junction contained 8 bases not matched to a gene. The germline CDR1 and CDR2 sequences are MDHEN and SYDVKM. The CDR3 runs 16 residues. CDR3 nucleotide sequence: TGTGCCAGCAGTTCCGGGACAGGGAGAAGGAACTATGGCTACACCTTC. Its protein product is CASSSGTGRRNYGYTF.

V is TRBV18 and J is TRBJ2-7; 7 bases line up with TRBD1. V trimming: 3 bases; J trimming: 3 bases; junction bases outside the gene matches: 11. The CDR3 is 16 residues long. Germline V CDR1 and CDR2: KGHSH, LQKENI. CDR3 sequence reads: CASSPNNRGPNYEQYF. The CDR3 DNA is TGTGCCAGCTCACCCAATAACAGGGGCCCGAACTACGAGCAGTACTTC. The entire variable domain, with the rest obtained from reference TRBV18 and TRBJ2-7, is as follows: NAGVMQNPRHLVRRRGQEARLRCSPMKGHSHVYWYRQLPEEGLKFMVYLQKENIIDESGMPKERFSAEFPKEGPSILRIQQVVRGDSAAYFCASSPNNRGPNYEQYFGPGTRLTVT.

The rearrangement uses TRBV10-3 and TRBJ1-2; TRBD1 is a possible D gene (6 bases). This CDR3 region has 14 residues. The germline CDR1 and CDR2 sequences are ENHRY and SYGVKD. V was trimmed by 2 bases and J by 8 bases, leaving 15 bases between them. The CDR3 nucleotides read TGTGCCATCAGTGAGGCAGGGGCAACGGGCGGCTACACCTTC. Amino acid sequence: CAISEAGATGGYTF.

The genes are TRBV7-8 and TRBJ2-5; D remains ambiguous. V lost 1 base, J lost 4 bases, and 7 bases lay in between. This CDR3 is 13 amino acids long. The V gene's germline CDR1 is SGHVS and CDR2 FQNEAQ. For the CDR3, the DNA is TGTGCCAGCAGCTTAGGGGGATCAGAGACCCAGTACTTC. Translating gives CASSLGGSETQYF. The full variable domain, with the rest looked up from reference TRBV7-8 and TRBJ2-5, is GAGVSQSPRYKVAKRGQDVALRCDPISGHVSLFWYQQALGQGPEFLTYFQNEAQLDKSGLPSDRFFAERPEGSVSTLKIQRTQQEDSAVYLCASSLGGSETQYFGPGTRLLVL.

The V and J genes are TRBV5-1 and TRBJ1-6; 8 bases fit TRBD1. Trimming cost V 0 bases and J 7 bases; bases outside gene matches: 3. Germline values: CDR1 SGHRS, CDR2 YFSETQ. This CDR3 contains 15 residues. CDR3 nucleotides: TGCGCCAGCAGCTTGGATACAGGGGGGAATTCACCCCTCCACTTT. This sequence encodes CASSLDTGGNSPLHF.

This sequence joins TRBV19 and TRBJ2-7; 8 bases are shared with TRBD1. This CDR3 is built from 12 residues. The germline V gene has CDR1 LNHDA and CDR2 SQIVND (reference sequence). Losses at the gene ends were 6 bases for V and 6 bases for J; bases not matched to a gene: 4. This chain's CDR3 is CASSRQGFEQYF. The CDR3 nucleotides are TGTGCCAGTAGCCGACAGGGGTTCGAGCAGTACTTC.

This chain uses TRBV7-3 with TRBJ2-1, with D hard to call. The CDR3 consists of 13 residues. In germline, CDR1 is SGHTA, CDR2 FQGTGA. Trimming took 5 bases from V and 6 from J, leaving 11 bases between them. The DNA of the CDR3 is TGTGCCAGCAGCACCCATGCCCTCAATGAGCAGTTCTTC. It specifies CASSTHALNEQFF.

The CDR3 DNA reads as TGTGCCATCAGCCCGGGACAGGTGAACACTGAAGCTTTCTTT. Protein sequence: CAISPGQVNTEAFF. The chain links TRBV6-5 to TRBJ1-1; 8 bases align to TRBD1. Unmatched junction bases numbered 7, after V lost 10 bases and J lost 0 bases. Germline V lookup: CDR1 MNHEY, CDR2 SVGAGI. The CDR3 is 14 residues long.

This chain uses TRBV2 with TRBJ2-7; D gene uncertain. Germline loops: CDR1 SNHLY, CDR2 FYNNEI. V was shortened by 0 bases and J by 6 bases, with 27 bases between the two germline ends. This CDR3 has 19 amino acids. Written as DNA, the CDR3 is TGTGCCAGCAGTGAAGCCGGAAGGTCGACTTTCTCCTACGCTGGCGAGCAGTACTTC. It translates to CASSEAGRSTFSYAGEQYF.

The V gene is TRBV10-3, the J gene TRBJ1-2; D may be TRBD1 (5 bases). Trimming removed 7 bases at V and 7 bases at J, with 19 bases between. CDR3 length equals 14 residues. The V gene's germline CDR1 is ENHRY and CDR2 SYGVKD. CDR3 in amino acids: CAINGGQTRGGYTF. CDR3 nucleotides: TGTGCCATCAACGGGGGTCAAACTAGGGGTGGCTACACCTTC.

V and J are TRBV5-1 and TRBJ2-2; D gene ambiguous. Germline V gene lookup returns CDR1 SGHRS and CDR2 YFSETQ. Trimming removed 4 bases at V and 4 bases at J, with 17 bases between. The CDR3 extends over 16 amino acids. CDR3 sequence reads: CASSGTVLLGTGELFF. The CDR3 DNA follows: TGCGCCAGCAGCGGCACGGTACTCTTAGGCACCGGGGAGCTGTTTTTT.

Worth noting for this clone: This same CDR3 is encoded by further DNA sequences in the sample. This chain joins TRBV10-3 and TRBJ1-2, with D perhaps matching TRBD1 (6 bases). This CDR3 has 13 residues. V lost 4 bases to trimming and J lost 4 bases, with 10 bases between them. Per germline, CDR1 ENHRY and CDR2 SYGVKD. CDR3 protein: CAISGGTLYGYTF. The CDR3 coding sequence is TGTGCCATCAGTGGCGGGACACTCTATGGCTACACCTTC.

The V and J genes are TRBV4-2 and TRBJ2-7; TRBD2 matches at 12 bases. This CDR3 is built from 16 residues. Per the germline V gene, CDR1 is LGHNA and CDR2 is YNFKEQ. V shed 1 base and J 4 bases; nucleotides not matched to a gene: 5. The CDR3 bases are TGTGCCAGCAGCCAAGGCGTACTAGCGGGAGGTTACGAGCAGTACTTC. It translates to CASSQGVLAGGYEQYF.

This clone was counted only a few times. The rearrangement joins TRBV5-4 to TRBJ2-1, with D uncertain. Germline assignment: CDR1 SGHNT and CDR2 YYREEE (reference sequence). The CDR3 is made up of 13 amino acids. V was trimmed by 1 base and J by 3 bases, leaving 5 bases between them. CDR3 DNA: TGTGCCAGCAGCTTGTTCGACTACAATGAGCAGTTCTTC. Encoded protein: CASSLFDYNEQFF.

This clone was detected once. This chain joins TRBV27 and TRBJ1-2, with D tentatively TRBD1 (6 bases). The CDR3 is 13 amino acids. Germline assignment: CDR1 MNHEY and CDR2 SMNVEV (reference sequence). Trimming took 6 bases from V and 4 from J, leaving 12 bases between them. CDR3 sequence (DNA): TGTGCCAGCAGCGACGGACAGAGCTATGGCTACACCTTC. It is translated as CASSDGQSYGYTF.

This clone was recorded a few times. This chain uses TRBV14 with TRBJ1-2; D remains ambiguous. Germline CDR1 reads SGHDN; CDR2 reads FVKESK. This CDR3 region has 14 residues. Trimming left V 1 base short and J 7 bases short, with 13 bases between. CDR3: CASSQGLRTTGYTF. Here the CDR3 DNA reads TGTGCCAGCAGCCAAGGTCTCCGTACCACTGGCTACACCTTC.

The chain couples TRBV11-2 to TRBJ2-1, with D perhaps being TRBD1 or TRBD2 (6 bases each). Trimming cost V 6 bases and J 0 bases, with 18 bases left between them. Germline-derived CDR1 and CDR2 are SGHAT and FQNNGV. CDR3 size: 17 residues. The CDR3 reads CASRSPGGTISYNEQFF. The CDR3 DNA is TGTGCCAGCAGATCCCCCGGCGGGACAATCTCCTACAATGAGCAGTTCTTC.

This chain uses TRBV10-1 with TRBJ1-4, with a weak D call TRBD1 (5 bases). Germline CDR1 reads WNHNN; CDR2 reads SYGVQD (reference sequence). Trimming took off 4 bases at V and 8 bases at J, with 11 bases between the two ends. The CDR3 is 13 amino acids. CDR3 DNA sequence: TGCGCCAGCAGTGCGGGGCTAGACGAAAAACTGTTTTTT. It codes for CASSAGLDEKLFF.

This chain uses TRBV4-1 with TRBJ2-7; a possible D gene is TRBD2 (5 bases). CDR1 is MGHRA, CDR2 YSYEKL, per germline. The CDR3 loop spans 12 amino acids. Trimming removed 5 bases at V and 4 bases at J, with 9 bases between. This chain's CDR3 is CASSIEGYEQYF. The DNA for the CDR3 is TGCGCCAGCAGCATCGAGGGATACGAGCAGTACTTC.

This clone was counted between two and nine times. The chain employs TRBV27 and TRBJ2-2; TRBD2 matches 14 bases. The CDR3 sequence is 18 residues long. CDR1 and CDR2 from the germline V gene are MNHEY and SMNVEV (reference sequence). The V and J ends lost 5 bases and 4 bases, in that order; junction bases with no gene match: 9. The CDR3 loop is CASSPQGLAGVVTGELFF. The DNA of the CDR3 is TGTGCCAGCAGTCCCCAGGGACTAGCGGGAGTAGTCACCGGGGAGCTGTTTTTT.

This clone is a singleton in its sample. This chain links TRBV5-1 with TRBJ2-7; 9 bases agree with TRBD1. The CDR3 runs to 14 residues. V dropped 3 bases and J dropped 2; count of bases not matched to a gene: 3. Germline V gives CDR1 SGHRS, CDR2 YFSETQ. DNA of the CDR3: TGCGCCAGCAGCTGGGGACAGGGTACCTACGAGCAGTACTTC. Protein: CASSWGQGTYEQYF. The complete variable domain, with remaining parts taken from reference TRBV5-1 and TRBJ2-7, reads KAGVTQTPRYLIKTRGQQVTLSCSPISGHRSVSWYQQTPGQGLQFLFEYFSETQRNKGNFPGRFSGRQFSNSRSEMNVSTLELGDSALYLCASSWGQGTYEQYFGPGTRLTVT.

Notes on this clone: Germline and junction disagree at one end, which may indicate a read error. The chain carries TRBV19 and TRBJ2-3; 13 bases match TRBD2. Germline V gene sequence: CDR1 LNHDA, CDR2 SQIVND (reference sequence). The CDR3 is made up of 15 amino acids. The CDR3 bases are TGTGCCAGTAGCCGGACTAGCGGGAGCATAGATACGCAGTATTTT. This sequence encodes CASSRTSGSIDTQYF.

The genes are TRBV4-2 and TRBJ2-2; possible D gene TRBD2, 5 bases. Trimming shortened V by 0 bases and J by 6 bases, and 11 bases separated the two germline ends. From germline, CDR1 is LGHNA and CDR2 YNFKEQ. This CDR3 comprises 15 residues. The chain's CDR3 is CASSQEGRDPGELFF. DNA of the CDR3: TGTGCCAGCAGCCAAGAGGGCCGGGATCCCGGGGAGCTGTTTTTT.

This chain links TRBV2 with TRBJ1-1; D is undetermined. The CDR3 loop spans 14 amino acids. Germline V gene data show CDR1 as SNHLY and CDR2 as FYNNEI. V was cut by 7 bases and J by 4 bases, with 16 bases left in between. CDR3 nucleotides: TGTGCCAGCACCATCCGATCTCGGGGCACTGAAGCTTTCTTT. This encodes CASTIRSRGTEAFF. Based on the CDR3 plus reference TRBV2 and TRBJ1-1, the full variable domain is EPEVTQTPSHQVTQMGQEVILRCVPISNHLYFYWYRQILGQKVEFLVSFYNNEISEKSEIFDDQFSVERPDGSNFTLKIRSTKLEDSAMYFCASTIRSRGTEAFFGQGTRLTVV.